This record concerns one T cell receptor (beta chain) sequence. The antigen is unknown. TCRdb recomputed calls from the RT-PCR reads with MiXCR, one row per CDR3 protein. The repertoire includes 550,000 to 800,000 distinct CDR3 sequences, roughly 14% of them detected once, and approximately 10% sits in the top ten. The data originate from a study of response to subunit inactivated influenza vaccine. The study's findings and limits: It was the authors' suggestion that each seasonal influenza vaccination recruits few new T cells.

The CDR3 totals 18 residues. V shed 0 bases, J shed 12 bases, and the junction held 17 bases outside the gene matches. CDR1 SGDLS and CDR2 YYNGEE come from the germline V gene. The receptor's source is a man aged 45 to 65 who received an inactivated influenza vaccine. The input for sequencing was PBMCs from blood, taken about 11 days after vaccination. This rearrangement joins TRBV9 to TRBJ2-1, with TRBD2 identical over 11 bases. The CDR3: CASSVGSSTSGIIGGQFF. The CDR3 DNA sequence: TGTGCCAGCAGCGTAGGGTCGTCGACTAGCGGGATAATTGGAGGGCAGTTCTTC.